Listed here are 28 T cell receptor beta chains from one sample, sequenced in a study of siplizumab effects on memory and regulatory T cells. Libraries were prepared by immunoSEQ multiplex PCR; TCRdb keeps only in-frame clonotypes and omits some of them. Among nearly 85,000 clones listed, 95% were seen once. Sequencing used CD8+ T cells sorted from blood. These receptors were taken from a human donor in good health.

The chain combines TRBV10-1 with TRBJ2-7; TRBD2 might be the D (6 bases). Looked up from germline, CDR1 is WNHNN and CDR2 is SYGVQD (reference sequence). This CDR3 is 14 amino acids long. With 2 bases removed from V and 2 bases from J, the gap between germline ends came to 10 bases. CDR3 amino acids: CASSEGLATYEQYF. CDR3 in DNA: TGCGCCAGCAGTGAGGGGCTAGCGACCTACGAGCAGTACTTC.

The CDR3 DNA reads TGCAGCGTTTACGGTGACAGGGCGAACACTGAAGCTTTCTTT. Translating gives CSVYGDRANTEAFF. The V gene is TRBV29-1, the J gene TRBJ1-1; TRBD1 agrees at 7 bases. There are 14 residues in the CDR3. With 5 bases clipped from V and 1 base from J, the junction kept 7 bases outside the gene matches. Per germline, CDR1 SQVTM and CDR2 ANQGSEA.

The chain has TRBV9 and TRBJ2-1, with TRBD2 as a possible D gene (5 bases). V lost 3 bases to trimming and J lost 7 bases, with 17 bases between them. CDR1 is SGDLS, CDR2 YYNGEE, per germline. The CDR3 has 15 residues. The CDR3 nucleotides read TGTGCCAGCAGCGCGCTTGGGGAGAAATTAAATGAGCAGTTCTTC. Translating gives CASSALGEKLNEQFF.

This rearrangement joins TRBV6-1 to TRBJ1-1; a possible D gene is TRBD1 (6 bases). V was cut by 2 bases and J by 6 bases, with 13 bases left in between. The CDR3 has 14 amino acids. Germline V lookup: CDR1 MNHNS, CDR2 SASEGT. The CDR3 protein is CASSEQGRGAEAFF. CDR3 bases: TGTGCCAGCAGTGAACAAGGCAGGGGCGCTGAAGCTTTCTTT.

The CDR3 loop is CSVQGNTEAFF. CDR3 DNA: TGCAGCGTCCAGGGGAACACTGAAGCTTTCTTT. V usage is TRBV29-1 and J usage is TRBJ1-1, with D perhaps TRBD1 (5 bases). Germline CDR1 and CDR2: SQVTM and ANQGSEA. V lost 6 bases and J lost 1, with 6 bases in between. The CDR3 is made up of 11 amino acids. Full variable domain (rest looked up from reference TRBV29-1 and TRBJ1-1): SAVISQKPSRDICQRGTSLTIQCQVDSQVTMMFWYRQQPGQSLTLIATANQGSEATYESGFVIDKFPISRPNLTFSTLTVSNMSPEDSSIYLCSVQGNTEAFFGQGTRLTVV.

CDR3 sequence reads: CASSEAGTGSV. As DNA, the CDR3 is TGTGCCAGCAGTGAGGCGGGGACAGGGTCGGTC. The chain has TRBV6-1 and TRBJ2-7; 9 nucleotides match TRBD1. Germline V gene lookup returns CDR1 MNHNS and CDR2 SASEGT. The CDR3 consists of 11 residues.

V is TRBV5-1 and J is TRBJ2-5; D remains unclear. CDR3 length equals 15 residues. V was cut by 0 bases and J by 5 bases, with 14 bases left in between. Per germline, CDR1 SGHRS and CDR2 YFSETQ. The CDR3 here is CASSLVGRTGETQYF. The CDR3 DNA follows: TGCGCCAGCAGCTTGGTGGGCCGAACCGGGGAGACCCAGTACTTC. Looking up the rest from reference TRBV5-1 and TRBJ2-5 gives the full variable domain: KAGVTQTPRYLIKTRGQQVTLSCSPISGHRSVSWYQQTPGQGLQFLFEYFSETQRNKGNFPGRFSGRQFSNSRSEMNVSTLELGDSALYLCASSLVGRTGETQYFGPGTRLLVL.

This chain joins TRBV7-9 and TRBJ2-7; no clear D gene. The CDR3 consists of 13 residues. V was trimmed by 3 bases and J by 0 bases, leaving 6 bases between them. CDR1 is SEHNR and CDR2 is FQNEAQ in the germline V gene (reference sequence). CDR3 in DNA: TGTGCCAGCAGCTTCGGAAACTCCTACGAGCAGTACTTC. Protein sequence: CASSFGNSYEQYF.

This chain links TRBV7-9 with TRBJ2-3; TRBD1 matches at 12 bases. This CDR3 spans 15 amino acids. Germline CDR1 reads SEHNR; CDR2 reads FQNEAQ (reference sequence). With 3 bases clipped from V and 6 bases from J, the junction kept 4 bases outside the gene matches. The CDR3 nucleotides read TGTGCCAGCAGCTTGAGGGACAGGGGGCTTGATACGCAGTATTTT. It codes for CASSLRDRGLDTQYF.

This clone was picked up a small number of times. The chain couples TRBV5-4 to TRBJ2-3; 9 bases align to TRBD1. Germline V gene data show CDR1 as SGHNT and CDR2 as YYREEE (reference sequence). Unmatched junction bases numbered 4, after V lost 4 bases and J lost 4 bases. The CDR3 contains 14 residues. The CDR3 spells CASSMGQGADTQYF. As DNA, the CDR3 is TGTGCCAGCAGCATGGGACAGGGCGCAGATACGCAGTATTTT.

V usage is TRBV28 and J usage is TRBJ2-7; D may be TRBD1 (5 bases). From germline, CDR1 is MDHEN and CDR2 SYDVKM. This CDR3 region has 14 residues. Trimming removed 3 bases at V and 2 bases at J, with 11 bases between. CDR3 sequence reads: CASSFQGLPYEQYF. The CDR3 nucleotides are TGTGCCAGCAGTTTCCAGGGCCTACCCTACGAGCAGTACTTC. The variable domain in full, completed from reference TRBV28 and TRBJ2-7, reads DVKVTQSSRYLVKRTGEKVFLECVQDMDHENMFWYRQDPGLGLRLIYFSYDVKMKEKGDIPEGYSVSREKKERFSLILESASTNQTSMYLCASSFQGLPYEQYFGPGTRLTVT.

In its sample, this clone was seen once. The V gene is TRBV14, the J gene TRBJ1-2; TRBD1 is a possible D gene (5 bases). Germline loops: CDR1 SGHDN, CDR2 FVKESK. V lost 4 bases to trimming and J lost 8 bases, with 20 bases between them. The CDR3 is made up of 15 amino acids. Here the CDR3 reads CASSPTVGGSGGYTF. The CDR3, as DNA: TGTGCCAGCAGCCCTACCGTCGGGGGATCGGGGGGCTACACCTTC.

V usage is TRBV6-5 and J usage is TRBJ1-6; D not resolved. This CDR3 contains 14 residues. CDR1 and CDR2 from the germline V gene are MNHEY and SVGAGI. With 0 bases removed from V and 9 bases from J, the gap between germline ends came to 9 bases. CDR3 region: CASSYSNSGSPLHF. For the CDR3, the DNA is TGTGCCAGCAGTTACTCGAATAGCGGTTCACCCCTCCACTTT.

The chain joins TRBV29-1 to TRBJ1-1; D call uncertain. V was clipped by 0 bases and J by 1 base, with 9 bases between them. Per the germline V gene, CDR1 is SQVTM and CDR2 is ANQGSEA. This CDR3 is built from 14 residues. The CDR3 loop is CSVEDFFGNTEAFF. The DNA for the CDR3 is TGCAGCGTTGAAGATTTTTTCGGGAACACTGAAGCTTTCTTT. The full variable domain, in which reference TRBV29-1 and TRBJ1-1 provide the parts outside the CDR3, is SAVISQKPSRDICQRGTSLTIQCQVDSQVTMMFWYRQQPGQSLTLIATANQGSEATYESGFVIDKFPISRPNLTFSTLTVSNMSPEDSSIYLCSVEDFFGNTEAFFGQGTRLTVV.

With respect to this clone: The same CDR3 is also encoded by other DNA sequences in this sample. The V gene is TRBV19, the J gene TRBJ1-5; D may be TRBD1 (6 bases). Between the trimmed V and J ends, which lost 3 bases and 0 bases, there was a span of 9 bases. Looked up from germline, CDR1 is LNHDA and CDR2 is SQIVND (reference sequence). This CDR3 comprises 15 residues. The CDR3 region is CASSMGGRSNQPQHF. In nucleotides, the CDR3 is TGTGCCAGTAGTATGGGGGGGCGTAGCAATCAGCCCCAGCATTTT.

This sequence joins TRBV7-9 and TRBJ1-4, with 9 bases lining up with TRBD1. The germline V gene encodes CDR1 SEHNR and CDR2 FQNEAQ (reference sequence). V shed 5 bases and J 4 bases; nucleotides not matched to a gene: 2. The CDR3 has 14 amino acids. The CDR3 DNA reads TGTGCCAGCAGCCAGGGACAGGGTAATGAAAAACTGTTTTTT. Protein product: CASSQGQGNEKLFF. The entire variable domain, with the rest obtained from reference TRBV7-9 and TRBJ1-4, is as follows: DTGVSQNPRHKITKRGQNVTFRCDPISEHNRLYWYRQTLGQGPEFLTYFQNEAQLEKSRLLSDRFSAERPKGSFSTLEIQRTEQGDSAMYLCASSQGQGNEKLFFGSGTQLSVL.

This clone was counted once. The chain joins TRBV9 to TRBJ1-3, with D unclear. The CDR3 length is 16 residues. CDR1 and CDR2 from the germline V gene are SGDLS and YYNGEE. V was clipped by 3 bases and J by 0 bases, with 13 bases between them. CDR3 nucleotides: TGTGCCAGCAGCGGCGTAAATCGCGACTCTGGAAACACCATATATTTT. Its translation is CASSGVNRDSGNTIYF.

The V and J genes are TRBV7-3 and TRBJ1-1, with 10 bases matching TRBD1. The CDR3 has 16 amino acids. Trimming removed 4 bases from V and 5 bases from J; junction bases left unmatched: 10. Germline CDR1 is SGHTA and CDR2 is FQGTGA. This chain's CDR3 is CASSSDPGQGRTEAFF. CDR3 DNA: TGTGCCAGCAGCTCGGACCCGGGACAGGGGAGAACTGAAGCTTTCTTT.

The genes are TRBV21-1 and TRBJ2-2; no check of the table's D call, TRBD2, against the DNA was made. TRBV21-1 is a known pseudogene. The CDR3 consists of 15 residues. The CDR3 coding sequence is TGTGCCAGCAGCAAAATCCGGGGAGTCACCGGGGAGCTGTTTTTT. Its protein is CASSKIRGVTGELFF.

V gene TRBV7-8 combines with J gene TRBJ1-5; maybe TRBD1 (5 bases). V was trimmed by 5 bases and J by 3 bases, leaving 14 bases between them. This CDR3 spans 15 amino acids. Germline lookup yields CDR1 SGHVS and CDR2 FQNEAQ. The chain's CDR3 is CASSGKGLNNQPQHF. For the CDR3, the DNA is TGTGCCAGCAGCGGAAAGGGACTTAACAATCAGCCCCAGCATTTT.

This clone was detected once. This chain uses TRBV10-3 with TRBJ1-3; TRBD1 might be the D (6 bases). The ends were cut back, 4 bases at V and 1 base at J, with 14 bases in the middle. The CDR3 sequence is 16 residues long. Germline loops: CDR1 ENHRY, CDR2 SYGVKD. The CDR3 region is CAISAIAGVSGNTIYF. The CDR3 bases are TGTGCCATCAGTGCAATTGCAGGGGTGTCTGGAAACACCATATATTTT.

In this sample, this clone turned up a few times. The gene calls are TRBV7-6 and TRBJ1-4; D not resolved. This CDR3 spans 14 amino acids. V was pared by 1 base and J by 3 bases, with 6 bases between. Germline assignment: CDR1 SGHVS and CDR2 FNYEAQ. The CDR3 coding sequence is TGTGCCAGCAGCTTAGAGGAAGCTAATGAAAAACTGTTTTTT. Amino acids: CASSLEEANEKLFF.

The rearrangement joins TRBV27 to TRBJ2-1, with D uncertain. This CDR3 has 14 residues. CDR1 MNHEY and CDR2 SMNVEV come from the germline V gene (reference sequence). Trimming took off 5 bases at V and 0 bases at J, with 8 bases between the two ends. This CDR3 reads CASSPQSSYNEQFF. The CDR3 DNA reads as TGTGCCAGCAGTCCGCAAAGCTCCTACAATGAGCAGTTCTTC.

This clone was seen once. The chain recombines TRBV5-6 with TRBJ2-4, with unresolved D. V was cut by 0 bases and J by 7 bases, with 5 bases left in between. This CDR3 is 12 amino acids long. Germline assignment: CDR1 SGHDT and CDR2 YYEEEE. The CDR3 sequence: CASSLGRNIQYF. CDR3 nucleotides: TGTGCCAGCAGCTTGGGGCGGAACATTCAGTACTTC.

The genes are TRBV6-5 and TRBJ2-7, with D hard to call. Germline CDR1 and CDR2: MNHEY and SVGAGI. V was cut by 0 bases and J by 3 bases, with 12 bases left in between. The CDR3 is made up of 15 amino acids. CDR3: CASSYSMLGYYEQYF. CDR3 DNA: TGTGCCAGCAGTTACTCTATGTTGGGTTACTACGAGCAGTACTTC.

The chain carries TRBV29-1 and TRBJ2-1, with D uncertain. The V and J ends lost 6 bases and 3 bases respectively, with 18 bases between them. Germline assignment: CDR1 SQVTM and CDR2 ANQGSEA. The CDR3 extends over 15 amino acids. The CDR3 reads CSVAYPKGLYNEQFF. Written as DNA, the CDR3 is TGCAGCGTCGCCTACCCAAAAGGTCTCTACAATGAGCAGTTCTTC.

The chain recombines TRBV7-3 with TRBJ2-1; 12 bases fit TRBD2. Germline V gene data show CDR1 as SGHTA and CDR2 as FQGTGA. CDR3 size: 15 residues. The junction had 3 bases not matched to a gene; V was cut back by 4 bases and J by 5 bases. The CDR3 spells CASSSLAGGHNEQFF. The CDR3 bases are TGTGCCAGCAGCTCACTAGCGGGAGGCCACAATGAGCAGTTCTTC.

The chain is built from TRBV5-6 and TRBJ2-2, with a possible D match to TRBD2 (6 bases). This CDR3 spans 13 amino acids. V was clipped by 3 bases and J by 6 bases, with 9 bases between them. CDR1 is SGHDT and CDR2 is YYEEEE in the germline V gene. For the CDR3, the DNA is TGTGCCAGCAGCTCGTGGGGGGCCGGGGAGCTGTTTTTT. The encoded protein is CASSSWGAGELFF.